These 21 T cell receptor beta chains came from one sample sequenced in a study of cytomegalovirus exposure and HLA in healthy donors. 60 Vbeta and 13 Jbeta primers were used in PCR. Libraries were prepared by immunoSEQ multiplex PCR; TCRdb keeps only in-frame clonotypes and omits some of them. This table has 150,000 to 200,000 clones, 75% to 90% appearing once. The sequenced material came from PBMCs. The receptors stem from a girl aged 2-10 years in good health and CMV-seropositive.

The table lists this clone with a few counts. The genes are TRBV6-5 and TRBJ1-4; 9 positions agree with TRBD1. The CDR3 has 13 amino acids. Trimming at V came to 6 bases and at J to 6 bases, leaving 2 bases not matched to a gene. CDR1 MNHEY and CDR2 SVGAGI come from the germline V gene. The CDR3 reads CASSRTGDEKLFF. DNA for the CDR3: TGTGCCAGCAGCCGGACAGGGGATGAAAAACTGTTTTTT.

This chain links TRBV7-9 with TRBJ2-5, with D maybe TRBD2 (5 bases). This CDR3 comprises 16 residues. CDR1 and CDR2 (germline): SEHNR, FQNEAQ (reference sequence). V lost 5 bases and J lost 2, with 18 bases in between. The CDR3 nucleotides read TGTGCCAGCAGCCTCCTTATAGCCTCGGGACAAGAGACCCAGTACTTC. It specifies CASSLLIASGQETQYF.

Comment on this clone: One end of the junction is discordant with germline, which a read error may explain. The V and J genes are TRBV5-4 and TRBJ2-5; D remains unclear. CDR1 and CDR2 from the germline V gene are SGHNT and YYREEE (reference sequence). The CDR3 consists of 14 residues. CDR3 in DNA: TGTGCCAGCAGCTTTGGGCAGTCCCAAGGGACCCAGTACTTC. As protein: CASSFGQSQGTQYF.

The chain couples TRBV7-3 to TRBJ2-7; 7 bases line up with TRBD2. Germline assignment: CDR1 SGHTA and CDR2 FQGTGA. Trimming cost V 5 bases and J 5 bases; bases outside gene matches: 6. This CDR3 region has 13 residues. Here the CDR3 reads CASSPDGLDEQYF. The CDR3 DNA follows: TGTGCCAGCAGCCCGGACGGACTAGACGAGCAGTACTTC.

The V gene is TRBV28, the J gene TRBJ2-5, with 13 bases that match TRBD2. CDR1 MDHEN and CDR2 SYDVKM come from the germline V gene. Losses at the gene ends were 7 bases for V and 5 bases for J; bases not matched to a gene: 10. CDR3 length equals 16 residues. CDR3 DNA: TGTGCCAGCACCTCTTTAGGGACTAGCGGGAAGGAGACCCAGTACTTC. Translated: CASTSLGTSGKETQYF. Full variable domain (missing parts from reference TRBV28 and TRBJ2-5): DVKVTQSSRYLVKRTGEKVFLECVQDMDHENMFWYRQDPGLGLRLIYFSYDVKMKEKGDIPEGYSVSREKKERFSLILESASTNQTSMYLCASTSLGTSGKETQYFGPGTRLLVL.

V is TRBV6-5 and J is TRBJ1-1, with a weak D call TRBD1 (5 bases). The CDR3 is 12 residues long. Germline values: CDR1 MNHEY, CDR2 SVGAGI. V shed 4 bases and J shed 11 bases, with 14 bases lying between them. CDR3 region: CASSSGLSQAFF. In nucleotides, the CDR3 is TGTGCCAGCAGTTCGGGACTGAGCCAGGCTTTCTTT.

The V call is TRBV6-9, the J call TRBJ2-5, with a possible D match to TRBD1 (5 bases). From germline, CDR1 is MNHGY and CDR2 SVAAGI. The CDR3 contains 16 residues. V dropped 5 bases and J dropped 1 base, with 17 bases sitting between them. The CDR3 is CASSRRKGLVQETQYF. The CDR3 DNA is TGTGCCAGCAGTCGCCGGAAGGGGTTGGTCCAAGAGACCCAGTACTTC.

This rearrangement joins TRBV10-3 to TRBJ1-2; perhaps TRBD1 as D (5 bases). The ends were cut back, 3 bases at V and 5 bases at J, with 16 bases in the middle. The CDR3 extends over 15 amino acids. Germline CDR1 and CDR2: ENHRY and SYGVKD. The CDR3 DNA sequence: TGTGCCATCAGTGACTCGCAGGGCAAAGAGTATGGCTACACCTTC. Encoded protein: CAISDSQGKEYGYTF.

The chain links TRBV5-1 to TRBJ2-2, with 8 bases fitting TRBD2. Germline-derived CDR1 and CDR2 are SGHRS and YFSETQ. Trimming took 4 bases from V and 3 from J; bases not matched to a gene: 14. This CDR3 has 18 residues. This CDR3 is CASSRGDGRALDTGELFF. Here the CDR3 DNA reads TGCGCCAGCAGCCGTGGGGACGGGAGGGCCCTCGACACCGGGGAGCTGTTTTTT.

This clone was counted once. The rearrangement uses TRBV7-9 and TRBJ1-1; the match to TRBD1 covers 8 bases. CDR3 size: 14 residues. Germline trimming cut 3 bases from V and 4 bases from J; bases unmatched to any gene: 4. The germline V gene encodes CDR1 SEHNR and CDR2 FQNEAQ (reference sequence). The CDR3 spells CASSFGQGLTEAFF. CDR3 DNA sequence: TGTGCCAGCAGCTTCGGACAGGGACTCACTGAAGCTTTCTTT.

V usage is TRBV2 and J usage is TRBJ1-1; 8 bases are a match to TRBD1. The length of the CDR3 is 13 residues. Germline trimming cut 6 bases from V and 8 bases from J; bases unmatched to any gene: 8. The germline V gene encodes CDR1 SNHLY and CDR2 FYNNEI. Written as DNA, the CDR3 is TGTGCCAGCAGCGTCGGATGGGACAGGGAAGCTTTCTTT. As protein: CASSVGWDREAFF.

Details on this clone: Other nucleotide sequences from this sample produce the same CDR3. CDR3 in amino acids: CASSLDSSGNTIYF. The CDR3 DNA reads as TGCGCCAGCAGCTTGGACTCCTCTGGAAACACCATATATTTT. The rearrangement links TRBV5-1 to TRBJ1-3; D gene ambiguous. Trimming left V 0 bases short and J 0 bases short, with 4 bases between. Germline assignment: CDR1 SGHRS and CDR2 YFSETQ. The CDR3 loop spans 14 amino acids.

The chain has TRBV11-2 and TRBJ2-2; D is perhaps TRBD2 (5 bases). V lost 0 bases to trimming and J lost 0 bases, with 14 bases between them. The CDR3 totals 18 residues. Germline V CDR1 and CDR2: SGHAT, FQNNGV. In nucleotides, the CDR3 is TGTGCCAGCAGCTTAGAGTTGAGGGCGGCCGCGAACACCGGGGAGCTGTTTTTT. Translating it yields CASSLELRAAANTGELFF.

The chain combines TRBV4-1 with TRBJ2-7; D is possibly TRBD1 (6 bases). Germline-derived CDR1 and CDR2 are MGHRA and YSYEKL. This CDR3 is 16 amino acids long. Deletions cut 0 bases from V and 2 bases from J, with 14 bases between. The CDR3 DNA reads as TGCGCCAGCAGCCAAGATCGCGAGGGGGACCCCTACGAGCAGTACTTC. Translated: CASSQDREGDPYEQYF.

The V call is TRBV23-1, the J call TRBJ2-2, with 13 bases fitting TRBD2. TRBV23-1 is noted as an ORF with a role that remains uncertain. V gave up 2 bases and J gave up 6 bases; unmatched junction bases: 12. The CDR3 is 19 amino acids. The CDR3 spells CASSQTRPYGLAGAGELFF. The CDR3 nucleotides are TGCGCCAGCAGTCAAACAAGACCGTACGGACTAGCGGGAGCCGGGGAGCTGTTTTTT.

CDR3: CAGNPLLAGVRNEQYF. The CDR3 region has the DNA TGTGCCGGGAACCCCCTCTTAGCGGGAGTCCGCAACGAGCAGTACTTC. This chain uses TRBV7-2 with TRBJ2-7, with 9 bases lining up with TRBD2. Looked up from germline, CDR1 is SGHTA and CDR2 is FQGNSA. The CDR3 length is 16 residues. J lost 5 bases, V lost 11 bases, and 19 bases had no gene match. The full variable domain, its missing parts supplied by reference TRBV7-2 and TRBJ2-7, is GAGVSQSPSNKVTEKGKDVELRCDPISGHTALYWYRQSLGQGLEFLIYFQGNSAPDKSGLPSDRFSAERTGGSVSTLTIQRTQQEDSAVYLCAGNPLLAGVRNEQYFGPGTRLTVT.

This clone has more than one count but fewer than ten. The rearrangement uses TRBV4-1 and TRBJ2-2; tentatively, D is TRBD2 (6 bases). Germline V lookup: CDR1 MGHRA, CDR2 YSYEKL. This CDR3 is 15 amino acids long. V lost 1 base to trimming and J lost 7 bases, with 13 bases between them. The DNA of the CDR3 is TGCGCCAGCAGCCAAGCCGGGAGAAGGTTCGGGGAGCTGTTTTTT. Its protein is CASSQAGRRFGELFF.

The rearrangement links TRBV10-3 to TRBJ2-3; 13 nucleotides align to TRBD2. This CDR3 has 14 amino acids. Trimming removed 9 bases from V and 4 bases from J; junction bases left unmatched: 4. Germline V gene sequence: CDR1 ENHRY, CDR2 SYGVKD. CDR3 nucleotide sequence: TGTGCCATTAGACTAGCGGGAGGTTCAGATACGCAGTATTTT. Protein sequence: CAIRLAGGSDTQYF.

V usage is TRBV28 and J usage is TRBJ2-7; a possible D gene is TRBD1 (5 bases). The V end was cut by 6 bases, the J end by 3 bases, with 15 bases between. The CDR3 totals 14 residues. Per germline, CDR1 MDHEN and CDR2 SYDVKM. The CDR3 spells CASSLRQTDYEQYF. DNA for the CDR3: TGTGCCAGCAGCCTGCGACAGACCGACTACGAGCAGTACTTC. Full variable domain (outside the CDR3, taken from reference TRBV28 and TRBJ2-7): DVKVTQSSRYLVKRTGEKVFLECVQDMDHENMFWYRQDPGLGLRLIYFSYDVKMKEKGDIPEGYSVSREKKERFSLILESASTNQTSMYLCASSLRQTDYEQYFGPGTRLTVT.

CDR3 DNA: TGTGCCAGCAGTTCCCCCCCCTCGGGGGGCTACACCTTC. It specifies CASSSPPSGGYTF. The chain uses TRBV28 and TRBJ1-2; D is unresolved. The CDR3 contains 13 residues. Germline V gene sequence: CDR1 MDHEN, CDR2 SYDVKM. Trimming pared 4 bases from V and 8 bases from J, leaving 14 bases between.

This chain uses TRBV5-4 with TRBJ2-1; no clear D gene. The CDR3 contains 15 residues. The V gene's germline CDR1 is SGHNT and CDR2 YYREEE (reference sequence). V was clipped by 5 bases and J by 4 bases, with 16 bases between them. In DNA form, the CDR3 reads TGTGCCAGCAGACTTGACCAAAGCAGGTACAATGAGCAGTTCTTC. Protein: CASRLDQSRYNEQFF. Full variable domain (outside the CDR3, taken from reference TRBV5-4 and TRBJ2-1): ETGVTQSPTHLIKTRGQQVTLRCSSQSGHNTVSWYQQALGQGPQFIFQYYREEENGRGNFPPRFSGLQFPNYSSELNVNALELDDSALYLCASRLDQSRYNEQFFGPGTRLTVL.